The clone carrying this T cell receptor (beta chain) was counted once. Enrolled prospectively were adult allogeneic hematopoietic cell transplant recipients whose graft-versus-host disease was steroid-refractory. Measured with immunoSEQ multiplex PCR; TCRdb has only the in-frame clones, and not every one. The sample has more than 1,500 clones, 82% seen once. The sample belongs to a study of tissue T cells after allogeneic stem cell transplantation. The J segment lost 4 bases and the V segment lost 5 bases, leaving 5 bases of the junction unmatched. Germline V gives CDR1 SEHNR, CDR2 FQNEAQ (reference sequence). The length of the CDR3 is 14 residues.

The TCR originated in a male patient of 60 years or more with steroid-refractory graft-versus-host disease after an allogeneic stem cell transplant. Certain T cells may be donor cells from the graft. The chain combines TRBV7-9 with TRBJ1-2; 9 bases map to TRBD1. This specimen was stomach tissue, taken at autopsy. Here the CDR3 reads CASSSPGQGYGYTF. Written as DNA, the CDR3 is TGTGCCAGCAGCAGCCCGGGACAGGGCTATGGCTACACCTTC.